The 17 T cell receptor beta chains in this list originate from one sample, sequenced in a study of T-cell reconstitution after alpha-beta-depleted transplantation in children (dated by TCRdb to between 2015 and 2016). Receptor amplification or capture employed PCR. Sequencing was performed on an Illumina HiSeq 2500. TCR libraries were prepared with molecular barcoding, using unique molecular identifiers to normalize TCRbeta repertoire quantification. The raw public data were reprocessed by TCRdb itself: fastp quality trimming at Q25, MiXCR clonotype calling, in-frame beta chains only. Under each unique CDR3 protein, matching rows form one entry showing the most common genes and DNA. A total of approximately 18,000 distinct CDR3 sequences appear in this sample, approximately 12% of them only once. Approximately 40% of the sample rests with the top ten. Taken with the paper, the label for time point translates to: day 60 (about 2 months) after transplantation. The treatment or condition label for this specimen denotes: allogeneic hematopoietic cell transplantation with graft depleted of TCRalphabeta T cells and CD19 B cells.

The sequenced sample was PBMCs, mostly from graft donor cells, obtained 60 days after TCRalphabeta/CD19-depleted stem cell transplant. The receptors were sampled from a female patient between 2 and 15 years old who had a stem cell transplant for congenital amegakaryocytic thrombocytopenia, so the T cells may come from the graft donor.

Many counts were recorded for this clonotype. The chain recombines TRBV9 with TRBJ2-5; 12 bases line up with TRBD2. Germline CDR1 is SGDLS and CDR2 is YYNGEE. J was trimmed by 3 bases and V by 0 bases; bases with no gene match: 3. The length of the CDR3 is 16 residues. CDR3 sequence: CASSVALAGGEETQYF. The CDR3 coding sequence is TGTGCCAGCAGCGTAGCACTAGCGGGGGGTGAAGAGACCCAGTACTTC.

Many counts were recorded for this clonotype. The CDR3 nucleotides read TGTGCCAGCAGCTTAAAGAGGCGGGGGGATACGCAGTATTTT. Translating it yields CASSLKRRGDTQYF. The genes are TRBV7-2 and TRBJ2-3, with 7 bases matching TRBD2. The V gene's germline CDR1 is SGHTA and CDR2 FQGNSA. Trimming removed 2 bases from V and 6 bases from J; junction bases left unmatched: 5. The CDR3 contains 14 residues.

This clonotype was found many times. This rearrangement joins TRBV20-1 to TRBJ2-7; either TRBD1 or TRBD2 may supply D (6 bases each). Germline V gives CDR1 DFQATT, CDR2 SNEGSKA (reference sequence). This CDR3 contains 12 residues. The V and J ends lost 6 bases and 2 bases respectively, with 11 bases between them. CDR3 sequence: CSAGGYPYEQYF. In DNA, the CDR3 is TGCAGTGCGGGGGGCTACCCCTACGAGCAGTACTTC.

To note about this clonotype: One end of the junction does not line up with germline, which may come from a read error. The chain combines TRBV5-1 with TRBJ1-2; no clear D gene. Per germline, CDR1 SGHRS and CDR2 YFSETQ. CDR3 length: 11 amino acids. CDR3 coding DNA: TGCGCCAGCAGCTTGGGGTATGGCTACCCCTTC. Translating it yields CASSLGYGYPF. Complete variable domain (other parts from reference TRBV5-1 and TRBJ1-2): KAGVTQTPRYLIKTRGQQVTLSCSPISGHRSVSWYQQTPGQGLQFLFEYFSETQRNKGNFPGRFSGRQFSNSRSEMNVSTLELGDSALYLCASSLGYGYPFGSGTRLTVV.

This clonotype was picked up many times. The chain carries TRBV7-9 and TRBJ1-2; 9 bases are shared with TRBD1. CDR1 is SEHNR, CDR2 FQNEAQ, per germline (reference sequence). V trimming: 4 bases; J trimming: 1 base; junction bases outside the gene matches: 4. The CDR3 covers 15 residues. The CDR3 region is CASSSRGQGNYGYTF. The CDR3 DNA follows: TGTGCCAGCAGCTCTAGGGGACAGGGTAACTATGGCTACACCTTC.

This clonotype was found a few times. This may be a read error, as it is one base from a much larger clone. The chain has TRBV20-1 and TRBJ2-1; 12 nucleotides match TRBD2. This CDR3 is built from 16 residues. CDR1 and CDR2 (germline): DFQATT, SNEGSKA (reference sequence). CDR3 DNA: TGCTGTGCTAGACTAGCGGGAGTGGGCTCCTACAATGAGCAGTTCTTC. The encoded protein is CCARLAGVGSYNEQFF.

This clonotype was seen ten or more times. V gene TRBV27 combines with J gene TRBJ2-6; TRBD2 is a possible D gene (6 bases). Deletions cut 5 bases from V and 0 bases from J, with 8 bases between. The CDR3 contains 15 residues. Germline CDR1 is MNHEY and CDR2 is SMNVEV (reference sequence). For the CDR3, the DNA is TGTGCCAGCAGTGGGACTTTCTCTGGGGCCAACGTCCTGACTTTC. Amino acid sequence: CASSGTFSGANVLTF.

This clonotype appeared a few times. This chain connects TRBV20-1 to TRBJ2-2; no clear D gene. This CDR3 comprises 12 residues. V was shortened by 6 bases and J by 1 base, with 6 bases between the two germline ends. Per the germline V gene, CDR1 is DFQATT and CDR2 is SNEGSKA (reference sequence). CDR3 sequence: CSAFENTGELFF. CDR3 bases: TGCAGTGCCTTCGAGAACACCGGGGAGCTGTTTTTT.

This clonotype was observed at least ten times. For the CDR3, the DNA is TGTGCCAGCAGCTTATTGAACCCTAGTCTATTGGAGCAGTACTTC. Its protein product is CASSLLNPSLLEQYF. The rearrangement joins TRBV7-2 to TRBJ2-7; D gene uncertain. Looked up from germline, CDR1 is SGHTA and CDR2 is FQGNSA. There are 15 residues in the CDR3. Deletions cut 2 bases from V and 7 bases from J, with 18 bases between.

This clonotype has ten or more counts. V is TRBV20-1 and J is TRBJ2-2; 8 nucleotides match TRBD2. V lost 1 base to trimming and J lost 4 bases; unmatched junction nucleotides: 2. The CDR3 is 14 residues long. Germline V gene sequence: CDR1 DFQATT, CDR2 SNEGSKA (reference sequence). CDR3 loop: CSARGSGITGELFF. As DNA, the CDR3 is TGCAGTGCTAGAGGTAGCGGGATCACCGGGGAGCTGTTTTTT.

This clonotype was seen repeatedly, ten times or more. This chain uses TRBV29-1 with TRBJ1-1; tentative D call: TRBD1 (6 bases). The CDR3 sequence is 14 residues long. Germline-derived CDR1 and CDR2 are SQVTM and ANQGSEA. Trimming left V 7 bases short and J 4 bases short, with 19 bases between. In DNA form, the CDR3 reads TGCAGCGCCCGCGGGGGGGGGCGAGGCACTGAAGCTTTCTTT. This translates into CSARGGGRGTEAFF.

In its sample, this clonotype was seen many times. A junction end diverges from the germline sequence, so it may reflect a read error. The V call is TRBV20-1, the J call TRBJ2-1; 11 bases are shared with TRBD2. Germline CDR1 and CDR2: DFQATT and SNEGSKA (reference sequence). The CDR3 extends over 14 amino acids. The CDR3 here is CSARDPWTSGEQFF. CDR3 sequence (DNA): TGCAGTGCCAGAGATCCCTGGACTAGCGGGGAGCAGTTCTTC.

At least ten counts were recorded for this clonotype. The V gene is TRBV20-1, the J gene TRBJ2-1; D is possibly TRBD1 or TRBD2 (6 bases each). CDR3 length equals 12 residues. The germline V gene has CDR1 DFQATT and CDR2 SNEGSKA (reference sequence). CDR3 amino acids: CSRRGIYNEQFF. CDR3 DNA: TGCTCCCGGAGGGGGATTTACAATGAGCAGTTCTTC.

This clonotype was counted at least ten times. The chain recombines TRBV5-1 with TRBJ2-1; D uncertain. The germline V gene encodes CDR1 SGHRS and CDR2 YFSETQ. The CDR3 has 15 residues. Trimming left V 1 base short and J 7 bases short, with 15 bases between. The CDR3 loop is CASSLYGDPGNEQFF. In DNA, the CDR3 is TGCGCCAGCAGCTTGTATGGGGATCCTGGGAATGAGCAGTTCTTC.

Many counts were recorded for this clonotype. V and J are TRBV6-1 and TRBJ2-3, with 10 bases that match TRBD2. Germline V gene lookup returns CDR1 MNHNS and CDR2 SASEGT. J gave up 0 bases and V 8 bases, and 2 bases lay outside the gene matches. The CDR3 is 14 residues long. The CDR3 is CASGLAASTDTQYF. CDR3 nucleotide sequence: TGTGCCAGCGGACTAGCGGCTAGCACAGATACGCAGTATTTT.

The sample holds many counts of this clonotype. The J gene is TRBJ1-1, the V gene TRBV5-1; tentatively, D is TRBD1 (5 bases). Between the trimmed V and J ends, which lost 4 bases and 2 bases, there was a span of 12 bases. Germline V gene sequence: CDR1 SGHRS, CDR2 YFSETQ. The CDR3 covers 14 residues. CDR3 amino acids: CASSNRQQNTEAFF. The CDR3 DNA reads TGCGCCAGCAGCAACCGACAGCAAAACACTGAAGCTTTCTTT. The full variable domain, completed using reference TRBV5-1 and TRBJ1-1, is KAGVTQTPRYLIKTRGQQVTLSCSPISGHRSVSWYQQTPGQGLQFLFEYFSETQRNKGNFPGRFSGRQFSNSRSEMNVSTLELGDSALYLCASSNRQQNTEAFFGQGTRLTVV.

This clonotype was detected many times. This rearrangement joins TRBV7-6 to TRBJ2-1; D not certain. This CDR3 spans 13 amino acids. Trimming removed 0 bases from V and 4 bases from J, with 4 bases in between. CDR1 is SGHVS, CDR2 FNYEAQ, per germline. CDR3: CASSLALYNEQFF. The CDR3 nucleotides are TGTGCCAGCAGCTTAGCACTGTACAATGAGCAGTTCTTC.